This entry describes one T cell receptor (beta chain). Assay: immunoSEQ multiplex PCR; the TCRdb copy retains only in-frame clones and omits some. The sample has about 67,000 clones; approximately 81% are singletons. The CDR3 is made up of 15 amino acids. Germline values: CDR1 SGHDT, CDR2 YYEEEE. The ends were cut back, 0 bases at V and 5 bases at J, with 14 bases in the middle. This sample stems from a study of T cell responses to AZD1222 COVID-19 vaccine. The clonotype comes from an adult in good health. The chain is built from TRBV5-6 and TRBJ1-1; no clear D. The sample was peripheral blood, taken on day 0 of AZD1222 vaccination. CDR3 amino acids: CASSLEWGGLTEAFF. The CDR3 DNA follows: TGTGCCAGCAGCTTGGAGTGGGGAGGGCTTACTGAAGCTTTCTTT.